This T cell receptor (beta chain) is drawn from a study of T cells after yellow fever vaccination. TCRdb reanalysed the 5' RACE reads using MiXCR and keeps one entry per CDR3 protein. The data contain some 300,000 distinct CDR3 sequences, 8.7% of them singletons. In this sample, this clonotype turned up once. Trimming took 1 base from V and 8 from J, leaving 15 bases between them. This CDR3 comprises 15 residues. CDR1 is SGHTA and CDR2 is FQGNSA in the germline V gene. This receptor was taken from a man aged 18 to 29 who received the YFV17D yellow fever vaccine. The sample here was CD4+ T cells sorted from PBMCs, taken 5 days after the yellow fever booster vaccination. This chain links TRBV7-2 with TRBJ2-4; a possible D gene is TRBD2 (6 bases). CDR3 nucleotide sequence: TGTGCCAGCAGCTTAGGGCCTAGCGTCGGGTACATTCAGTACTTC. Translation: CASSLGPSVGYIQYF. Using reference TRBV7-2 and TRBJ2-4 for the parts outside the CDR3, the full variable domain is GAGVSQSPSNKVTEKGKDVELRCDPISGHTALYWYRQSLGQGLEFLIYFQGNSAPDKSGLPSDRFSAERTGGSVSTLTIQRTQQEDSAVYLCASSLGPSVGYIQYFGAGTRLSVL.